This TCR beta chain emerged from a study of T cell responses to AZD1222 COVID-19 vaccine. Study-wide context: Samples with a second dose at about 4 or about 12 weeks were pooled together.

TCRdb's copy holds only in-frame clones and misses some; the assay was immunoSEQ multiplex PCR. In the table there are 150,000 or so clones, 91% of which are singletons. This CDR3 region has 17 residues. Germline CDR1 is LGHNA and CDR2 is YSLEER. V gave up 0 bases and J gave up 3 bases, with 15 bases separating them. V and J are TRBV4-3 and TRBJ2-1; the D gene is possibly TRBD2 (6 bases). The sequence was collected from an adult in good health. The sequencing here drew on peripheral blood, taken on day 0 of AZD1222 vaccination. The CDR3 sequence is CASSQDPGSGGYNEQFF. CDR3 DNA sequence: TGCGCCAGCAGCCAAGACCCCGGGAGTGGTGGCTACAATGAGCAGTTCTTC.